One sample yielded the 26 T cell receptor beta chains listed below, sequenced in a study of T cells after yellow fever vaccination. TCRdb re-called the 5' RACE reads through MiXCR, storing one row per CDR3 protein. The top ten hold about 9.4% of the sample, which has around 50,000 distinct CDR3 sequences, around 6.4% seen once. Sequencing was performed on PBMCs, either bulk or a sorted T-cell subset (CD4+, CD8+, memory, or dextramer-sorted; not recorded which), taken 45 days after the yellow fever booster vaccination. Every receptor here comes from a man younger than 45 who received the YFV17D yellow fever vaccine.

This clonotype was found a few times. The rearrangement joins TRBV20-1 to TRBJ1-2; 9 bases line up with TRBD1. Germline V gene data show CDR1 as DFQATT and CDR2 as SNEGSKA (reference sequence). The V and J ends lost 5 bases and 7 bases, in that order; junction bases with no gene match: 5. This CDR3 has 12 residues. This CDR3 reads CSAWTGVRGYTF. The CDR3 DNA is TGCAGTGCTTGGACAGGGGTCCGTGGCTACACCTTC.

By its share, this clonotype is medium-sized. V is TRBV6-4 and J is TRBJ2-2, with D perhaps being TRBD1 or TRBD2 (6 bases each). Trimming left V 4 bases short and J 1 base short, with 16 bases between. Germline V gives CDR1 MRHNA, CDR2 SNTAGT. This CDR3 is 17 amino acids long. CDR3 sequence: CASSAGASELNTGELFF. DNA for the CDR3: TGTGCCAGCAGTGCGGGGGCTAGCGAATTGAACACCGGGGAGCTGTTTTTT.

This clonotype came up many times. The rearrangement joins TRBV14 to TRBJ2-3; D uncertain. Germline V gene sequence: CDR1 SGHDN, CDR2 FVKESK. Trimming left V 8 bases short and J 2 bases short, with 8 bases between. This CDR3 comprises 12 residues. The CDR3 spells CASGRLTDTQYF. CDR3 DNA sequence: TGTGCCAGCGGGCGTCTCACAGATACGCAGTATTTT. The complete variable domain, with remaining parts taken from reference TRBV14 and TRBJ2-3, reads EAGVTQFPSHSVIEKGQTVTLRCDPISGHDNLYWYRRVMGKEIKFLLHFVKESKQDESGMPNNRFLAERTGGTYSTLKVQPAELEDSGVYFCASGRLTDTQYFGPGTRLTVL.

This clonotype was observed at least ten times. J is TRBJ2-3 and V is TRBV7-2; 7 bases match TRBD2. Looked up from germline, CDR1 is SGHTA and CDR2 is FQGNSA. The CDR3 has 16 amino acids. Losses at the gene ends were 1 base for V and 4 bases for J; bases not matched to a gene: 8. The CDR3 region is CASSLVRGLGPDTQYF. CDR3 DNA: TGTGCCAGCAGCTTAGTTAGAGGACTAGGGCCAGATACGCAGTATTTT.

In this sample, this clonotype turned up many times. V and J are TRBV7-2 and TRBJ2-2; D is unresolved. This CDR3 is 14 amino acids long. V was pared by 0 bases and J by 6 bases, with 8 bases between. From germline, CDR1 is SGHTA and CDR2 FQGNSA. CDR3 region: CASSLARFSGELFF. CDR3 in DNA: TGTGCCAGCAGCTTAGCTCGTTTTTCCGGGGAGCTGTTTTTT.

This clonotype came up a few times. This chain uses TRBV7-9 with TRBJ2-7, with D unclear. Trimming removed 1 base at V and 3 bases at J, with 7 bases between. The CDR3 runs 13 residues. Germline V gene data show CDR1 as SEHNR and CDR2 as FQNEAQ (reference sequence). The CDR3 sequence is CASSLGSFYEQYF. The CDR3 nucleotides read TGTGCCAGCAGCTTAGGATCCTTCTACGAGCAGTACTTC.

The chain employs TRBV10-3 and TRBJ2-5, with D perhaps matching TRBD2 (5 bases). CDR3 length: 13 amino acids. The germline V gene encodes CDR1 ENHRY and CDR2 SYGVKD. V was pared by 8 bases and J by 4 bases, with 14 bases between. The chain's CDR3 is CAIQTSGGETQYF. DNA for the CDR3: TGTGCCATCCAGACATCCGGAGGAGAGACCCAGTACTTC.

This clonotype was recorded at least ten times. Here the CDR3 reads CSSSRQETQYF. The CDR3 DNA reads TGCAGTTCGTCCAGACAAGAGACCCAGTACTTC. V gene TRBV20-1 combines with J gene TRBJ2-5; D remains ambiguous. In germline, CDR1 is DFQATT, CDR2 SNEGSKA (reference sequence). Trimming cost V 8 bases and J 2 bases, with 9 bases left between them. CDR3 size: 11 residues.

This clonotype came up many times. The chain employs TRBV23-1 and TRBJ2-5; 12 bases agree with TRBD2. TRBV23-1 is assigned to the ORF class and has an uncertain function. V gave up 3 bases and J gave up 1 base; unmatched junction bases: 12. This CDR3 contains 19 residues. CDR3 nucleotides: TGCGCCAGCAGTCAGGCAGGACTAGCGGGATGCCTTTGCCAAGAGACCCAGTACTTC. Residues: CASSQAGLAGCLCQETQYF.

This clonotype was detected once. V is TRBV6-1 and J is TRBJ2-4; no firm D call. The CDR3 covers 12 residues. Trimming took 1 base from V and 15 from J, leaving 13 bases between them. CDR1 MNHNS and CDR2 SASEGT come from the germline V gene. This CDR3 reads CASSEGTYQPYF. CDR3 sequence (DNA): TGTGCCAGCAGTGAAGGGACCTATCAACCGTACTTC.

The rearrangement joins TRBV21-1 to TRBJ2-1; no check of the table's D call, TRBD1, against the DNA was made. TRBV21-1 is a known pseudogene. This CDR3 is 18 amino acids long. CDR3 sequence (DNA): TGTGCCAGCAGAAAAACTCATCACAGGGGGCACTCCTACAATGAGCAGTTCTTC. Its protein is CASRKTHHRGHSYNEQFF.

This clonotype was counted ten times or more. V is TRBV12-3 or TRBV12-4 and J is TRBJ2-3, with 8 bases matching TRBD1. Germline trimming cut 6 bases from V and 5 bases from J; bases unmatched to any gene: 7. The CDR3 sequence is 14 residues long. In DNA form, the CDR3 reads TGTGCCAGCAGCTGGACAGGGTATAGAGATACGCAGTATTTT. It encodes CASSWTGYRDTQYF.

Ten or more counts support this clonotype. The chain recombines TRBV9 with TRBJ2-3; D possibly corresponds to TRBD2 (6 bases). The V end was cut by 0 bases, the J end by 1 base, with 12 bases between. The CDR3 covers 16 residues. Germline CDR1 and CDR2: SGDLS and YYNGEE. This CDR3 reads CASSVAGTGGTDTQYF. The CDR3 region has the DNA TGTGCCAGCAGCGTAGCTGGAACGGGAGGCACAGATACGCAGTATTTT.

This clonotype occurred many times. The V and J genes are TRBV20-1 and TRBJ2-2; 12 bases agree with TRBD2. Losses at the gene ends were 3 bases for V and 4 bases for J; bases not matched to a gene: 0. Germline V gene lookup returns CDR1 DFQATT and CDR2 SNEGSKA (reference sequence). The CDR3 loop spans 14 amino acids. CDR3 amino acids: CSARGLAGTGELFF. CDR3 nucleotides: TGCAGTGCTAGGGGACTAGCGGGCACCGGGGAGCTGTTTTTT.

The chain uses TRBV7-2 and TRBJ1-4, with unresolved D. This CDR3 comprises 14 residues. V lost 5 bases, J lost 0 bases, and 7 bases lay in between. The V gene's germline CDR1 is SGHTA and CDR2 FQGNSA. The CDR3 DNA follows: TGTGCCAGCAGCAGAGAGGCAACTAATGAAAAACTGTTTTTT. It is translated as CASSREATNEKLFF.

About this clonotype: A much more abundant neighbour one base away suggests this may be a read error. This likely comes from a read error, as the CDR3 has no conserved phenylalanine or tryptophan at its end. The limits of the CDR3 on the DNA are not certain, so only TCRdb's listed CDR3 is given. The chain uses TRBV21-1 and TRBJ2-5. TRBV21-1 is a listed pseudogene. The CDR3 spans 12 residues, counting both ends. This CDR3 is CASSKAVETQYL.

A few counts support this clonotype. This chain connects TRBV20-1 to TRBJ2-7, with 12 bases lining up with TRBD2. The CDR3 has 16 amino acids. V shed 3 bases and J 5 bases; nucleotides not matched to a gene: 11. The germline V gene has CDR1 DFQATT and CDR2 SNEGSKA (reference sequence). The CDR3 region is CSASVLAGGPAHEQYF. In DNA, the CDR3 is TGCAGTGCTAGTGTTCTAGCGGGAGGGCCGGCCCACGAGCAGTACTTC.

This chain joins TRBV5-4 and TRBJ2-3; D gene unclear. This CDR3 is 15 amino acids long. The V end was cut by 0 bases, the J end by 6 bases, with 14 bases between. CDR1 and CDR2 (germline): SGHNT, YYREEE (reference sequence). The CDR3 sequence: CASSLGWVDSDTQYF. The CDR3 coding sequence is TGTGCCAGCAGCTTGGGTTGGGTAGATTCGGATACGCAGTATTTT.

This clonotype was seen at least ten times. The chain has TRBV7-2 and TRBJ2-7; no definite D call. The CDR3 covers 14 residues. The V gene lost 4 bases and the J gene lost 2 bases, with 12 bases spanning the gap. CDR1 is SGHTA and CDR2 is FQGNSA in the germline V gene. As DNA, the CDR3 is TGTGCCAGCAGCTGGTCCAATGATCCCTACGAGCAGTACTTC. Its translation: CASSWSNDPYEQYF.

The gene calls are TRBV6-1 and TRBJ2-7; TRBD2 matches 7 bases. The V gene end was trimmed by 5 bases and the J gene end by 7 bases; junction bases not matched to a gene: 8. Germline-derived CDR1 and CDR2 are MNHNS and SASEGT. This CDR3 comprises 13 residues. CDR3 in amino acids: CASSPTSPGEQYF. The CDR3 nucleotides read TGTGCCAGCAGTCCGACTAGCCCGGGGGAGCAGTACTTC.

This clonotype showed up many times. CDR3: CASSLDAGAYNEQFF. The DNA for the CDR3 is TGCGCCAGCAGCTTAGACGCGGGAGCGTACAATGAGCAGTTCTTC. The rearrangement uses TRBV5-1 and TRBJ2-1, with 7 nucleotides matching TRBD2. This CDR3 is built from 15 residues. The V and J ends lost 2 bases and 4 bases, in that order; junction bases with no gene match: 6. Germline V gives CDR1 SGHRS, CDR2 YFSETQ. The whole variable domain, remainder taken from reference TRBV5-1 and TRBJ2-1, is KAGVTQTPRYLIKTRGQQVTLSCSPISGHRSVSWYQQTPGQGLQFLFEYFSETQRNKGNFPGRFSGRQFSNSRSEMNVSTLELGDSALYLCASSLDAGAYNEQFFGPGTRLTVL.

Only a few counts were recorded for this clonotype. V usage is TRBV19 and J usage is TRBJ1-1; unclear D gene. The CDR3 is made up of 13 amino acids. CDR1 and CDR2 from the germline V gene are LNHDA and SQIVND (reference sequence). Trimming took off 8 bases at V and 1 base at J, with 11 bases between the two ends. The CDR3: CASGMWANTEAFF. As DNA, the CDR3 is TGTGCCAGTGGGATGTGGGCGAACACTGAAGCTTTCTTT.

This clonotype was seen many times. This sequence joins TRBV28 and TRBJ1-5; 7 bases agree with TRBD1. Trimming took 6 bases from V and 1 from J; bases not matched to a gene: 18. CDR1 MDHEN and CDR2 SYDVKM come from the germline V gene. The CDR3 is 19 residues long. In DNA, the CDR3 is TGTGCCAGCAGCACACCTCTGACACAGGGGACATCGAGCAATCAGCCCCAGCATTTT. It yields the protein CASSTPLTQGTSSNQPQHF.

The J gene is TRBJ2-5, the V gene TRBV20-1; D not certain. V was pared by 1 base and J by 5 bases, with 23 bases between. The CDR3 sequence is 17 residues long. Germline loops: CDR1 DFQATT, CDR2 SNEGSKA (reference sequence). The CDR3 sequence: CSARGFSGANIGETQYF. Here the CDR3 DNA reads TGCAGTGCTAGAGGATTTTCTGGAGCTAATATCGGGGAGACCCAGTACTTC.

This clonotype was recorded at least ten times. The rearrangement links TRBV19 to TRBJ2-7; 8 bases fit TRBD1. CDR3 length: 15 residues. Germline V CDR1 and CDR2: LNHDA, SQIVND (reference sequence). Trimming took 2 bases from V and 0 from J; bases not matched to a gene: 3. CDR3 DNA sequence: TGTGCCAGTAGTATAACACAGGGGGACTCCTACGAGCAGTACTTC. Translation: CASSITQGDSYEQYF.

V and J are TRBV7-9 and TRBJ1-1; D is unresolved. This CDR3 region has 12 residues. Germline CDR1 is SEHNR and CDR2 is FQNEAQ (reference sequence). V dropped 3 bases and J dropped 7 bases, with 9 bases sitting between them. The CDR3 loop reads CASSFGRGEAFF. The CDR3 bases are TGTGCCAGCAGCTTCGGTCGGGGTGAAGCTTTCTTT.